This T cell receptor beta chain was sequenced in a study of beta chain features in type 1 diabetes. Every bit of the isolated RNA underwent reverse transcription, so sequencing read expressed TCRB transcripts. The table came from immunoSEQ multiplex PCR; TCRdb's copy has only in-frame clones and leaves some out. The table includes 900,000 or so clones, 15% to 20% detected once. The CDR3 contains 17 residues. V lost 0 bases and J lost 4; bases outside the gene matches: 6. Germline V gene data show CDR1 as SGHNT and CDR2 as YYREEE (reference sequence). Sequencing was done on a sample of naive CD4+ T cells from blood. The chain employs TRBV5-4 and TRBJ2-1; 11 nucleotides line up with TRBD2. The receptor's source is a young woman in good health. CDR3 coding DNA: TGTGCCAGCAGCTTGGGGGTAGCGGGAGGGCCTTACAATGAGCAGTTCTTC. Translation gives CASSLGVAGGPYNEQFF.